The text below deals with one T cell receptor beta chain. Its antigen is undetermined. The data are from a study of cytomegalovirus exposure and HLA in healthy donors. Study observations and caveats: Fewer N-insertions (relative to the roughly 610-donor mean) were reportedly seen in an Asian-associated ancestry cluster in a later analysis. Later analysis associated a missense DCLRE1C variant with TCR beta V- and J-gene trimming.

Use of 60 Vbeta and 13 Jbeta primers characterized the PCR. Original processing methods: The authors later counted roughly 76 million unique TCR beta chains, 8.5 million to 13 million of them shared. Generated by immunoSEQ multiplex PCR, the TCRdb table keeps only in-frame clones and is missing some. That table gives V, J and clone size, and the DNA gave D and trimming. The data show a few hundred thousand clones, with 84% seen just once and about 2% held by the top ten. This CDR3 region has 15 residues. Trimming removed 5 bases from V and 1 base from J; junction bases left unmatched: 7. CDR1 and CDR2 from the germline V gene are SGHDT and YYEEEE.

The J gene is TRBJ1-2, the V gene TRBV5-6; 8 bases align to TRBD1. Sequencing was carried out using PBMCs. This clonotype originated in a woman aged 40-49 years in good health and CMV-seropositive. The CDR3 DNA reads as TGTGCCAGCAGTACAGGGGGGCAACTTAACTATGGCTACACCTTC. It codes for CASSTGGQLNYGYTF.